One TCR beta chain is described in this entry. Antigen: not known. The data stem from a study of radiotherapy plus CTLA-4 blockade in lung cancer. Study information: Objective responses were documented in around a sixth of patients, with disease control in roughly 34%.

Overall study results and limits: Some TCR clones had been derived from tumors. These clones expanded in peripheral blood after radiotherapy plus ipilimumab.

Germline CDR1 and CDR2: LNHDA and SQIVND (reference sequence). The V and J ends lost 7 bases and 4 bases respectively, with 12 bases between them. The CDR3 totals 13 residues. Only in-frame clones appear in the TCRdb table, and some are missing; sequencing was by immunoSEQ multiplex PCR. The table shows over 85,000 clones, with just over 85% occurring only once. The sequencing used peripheral blood, collected from a patient treated with radiotherapy plus ipilimumab. The receptor was derived from a human donor with non-small cell lung cancer that progressed on radiotherapy plus ipilimumab. V is TRBV19 and J is TRBJ2-3; maybe TRBD2 (6 bases). The CDR3 DNA sequence: TGTGCCAGTAAGGGAGGTTTGGCAGATACGCAGTATTTT. This codes for CASKGGLADTQYF. Filled out from reference TRBV19 and TRBJ2-3, the complete variable domain reads DGGITQSPKYLFRKEGQNVTLSCEQNLNHDAMYWYRQDPGQGLRLIYYSQIVNDFQKGDIAEGYSVSREKKESFPLTVTSAQKNPTAFYLCASKGGLADTQYFGPGTRLTVL.